A selection of T cell receptor beta chains follows, all from one sample in a study of blood T cell repertoires in COVID-19. Using immunoSEQ multiplex PCR, the repertoire was profiled, and TCRdb retains in-frame clones only, with some absent. The data contain 350,000 to 400,000 clones, 70% to 90% of them seen just once; the ten biggest clones take up 0.97%. Sequenced: PBMCs or T cells enriched from blood (not recorded which). These receptors all come from a woman aged 25 to 39 with acute COVID-19. Both conserved end residues are part of each CDR3. The D gene is left open where the match is weak. The size of a clone is reported for some rows only, either as once, few or many, or as a class for expanded clones.

j_call	d_call	clone_size	v_call	cdr3_aa	cdr3_nt
TRBJ1-4	TRBD1	NA	TRBV7-9	CASSSGQNNEKLFF	TGTGCCAGCAGCTCGGGACAGAATAATGAAAAACTGTTTTTT
TRBJ1-5	NA	NA	TRBV12-5	CASADEWAERGNQPQHF	TGTGCTAGTGCCGACGAATGGGCGGAGAGGGGCAATCAGCCCCAGCATTTT
TRBJ2-3	NA	NA	TRBV18	CASSRFSGDQDTQYF	TGTGCCAGCTCTCGCTTTTCAGGGGATCAAGATACGCAGTATTTT
TRBJ1-6	NA	NA	TRBV6-5	CASTRGKGSPLHF	TGTGCCAGCACACGGGGTAAGGGTTCACCCCTCCACTTT
TRBJ1-5	NA	NA	TRBV2	CASNGRNQPQHF	TGTGCCAGCAATGGCAGGAATCAGCCCCAGCATTTT
TRBJ1-2	NA	NA	TRBV6-5	CASSGARGYTF	TGTGCCAGCAGCGGAGCTCGGGGCTACACCTTC
TRBJ1-6	TRBD1	NA	TRBV18	CASSPGTGEKRVLSPLHF	TGTGCCAGCTCGCCCGGGACAGGGGAAAAAAGGGTTCTTTCACCCCTCCACTTT
TRBJ2-7	TRBD1	NA	TRBV7-3	CASSLVPGGTYEQYF	TGTGCCAGCAGCTTAGTACCAGGGGGTACCTACGAGCAGTACTTC
TRBJ2-7	TRBD1	NA	TRBV5-1	CASNPGTGLQEQYF	TGCGCCAGCAACCCCGGGACAGGCCTTCAAGAGCAGTACTTC
TRBJ1-1	TRBD1	NA	TRBV30	CACQGARDTEAFF	TGTGCCTGTCAGGGGGCGAGGGACACTGAAGCTTTCTTT
TRBJ2-1	TRBD2	once	TRBV9	CASSYQLAVNEQFF	TGTGCCAGCAGCTACCAACTAGCGGTGAATGAGCAGTTCTTC
TRBJ2-1	TRBD2	NA	TRBV6-4	CASSRTSGDYNEQFF	TGTGCCAGCAGTCGGACTAGCGGGGACTACAATGAGCAGTTCTTC
TRBJ2-1	TRBD1	NA	TRBV5-4	CASSHGRDSSKGNEQFF	TGTGCCAGCAGCCACGGAAGGGACAGCTCAAAGGGCAATGAGCAGTTCTTC
TRBJ2-3	TRBD1	NA	TRBV11-2	CASSRTPGQGIRTDTQYF	TGTGCCAGCAGCCGTACACCGGGACAGGGGATAAGGACAGATACGCAGTATTTT
TRBJ1-6	NA	NA	TRBV9	CASSVGGKGQHSPLHF	TGTGCCAGCAGCGTCGGTGGAAAAGGACAGCATTCACCCCTCCACTTT
TRBJ1-4	TRBD1	NA	TRBV20-1	CSASERTGFNEKLFF	TGCAGTGCTAGTGAACGGACAGGGTTTAATGAAAAACTGTTTTTT
TRBJ1-6	TRBD1	once	TRBV7-8	CASSLAHGTAPAVPLHF	TGTGCCAGCAGCTTAGCCCACGGGACAGCTCCCGCTGTGCCCCTCCACTTT
TRBJ2-7	NA	NA	TRBV7-2	CASSLNRVHYEQYF	TGTGCCAGCAGCTTAAACAGGGTTCACTACGAGCAGTACTTC
TRBJ2-1	TRBD2	NA	TRBV27	CASSPYSGGVYNEQFF	TGTGCCAGCAGCCCTTATAGCGGGGGGGTATACAATGAGCAGTTCTTC
TRBJ1-5	TRBD1	many	TRBV5-6	CASSLTGRQPQHF	TGTGCCAGCAGCCTGACAGGGCGGCAGCCCCAGCATTTT
TRBJ2-2	TRBD1	few	TRBV4-3	CASSQGGTGGDTGELFF	TGCGCCAGCAGCCAAGGAGGGACAGGGGGTGACACCGGGGAGCTGTTTTTT
TRBJ1-4	TRBD1	NA	TRBV5-1	CASSLGDRVNEKLFF	TGCGCCAGCAGCTTGGGGGACAGGGTGAATGAAAAACTGTTTTTT
TRBJ1-1	TRBD1	NA	TRBV30	CAWSVSSPIRDRRYRTEAFF	TGTGCCTGGAGTGTATCCTCCCCAATAAGGGACAGGAGGTACCGGACTGAAGCTTTCTTT
TRBJ1-2	NA	NA	TRBV5-1	CASSSTENYGYTF	TGCGCCAGCAGCTCCACAGAAAACTATGGCTACACCTTC
TRBJ2-7	TRBD1	NA	TRBV2	CASSVDRGNLYEQYF	TGTGCCAGCAGCGTGGACAGGGGGAATCTCTACGAGCAGTACTTC
TRBJ1-6	TRBD1	NA	TRBV30	CAWSKKGAGYNSPLHF	TGTGCCTGGAGCAAAAAGGGGGCAGGCTATAATTCACCCCTCCACTTT
TRBJ1-3	TRBD1	NA	TRBV19	CASSTGGTGNTIYF	TGTGCCAGTAGTACAGGGGGCACTGGAAACACCATATATTTT
TRBJ1-2	TRBD1	NA	TRBV7-2	CASSLPVGQPNYGYTF	TGTGCCAGCAGCTTACCCGTGGGACAGCCTAACTATGGCTACACCTTC
TRBJ1-3	NA	NA	TRBV29-1	CSAIWTDSYSGNTIYF	TGCAGCGCGATCTGGACAGACTCATACTCTGGAAACACCATATATTTT
TRBJ1-2	TRBD1	NA	TRBV19	CASTRQGALNYGYTF	TGTGCCAGTACCAGACAGGGGGCATTGAACTATGGCTACACCTTC
TRBJ1-1	TRBD1	NA	TRBV3-1/TRBV3-2	CASSLKTGGLQLDTEAFF	TGTGCCAGCAGCCTTAAGACAGGGGGCCTTCAGCTGGACACTGAAGCTTTCTTT
TRBJ2-1	NA	NA	TRBV7-2	CASSLARVNEQFF	TGTGCCAGCAGCTTAGCCAGGGTCAATGAGCAGTTCTTC
TRBJ2-5	NA	NA	TRBV7-9	CASSPGQGTWETQYF	TGTGCCAGCAGCCCGGGTCAGGGAACTTGGGAGACCCAGTACTTC
TRBJ2-7	TRBD1	NA	TRBV9	CASSVEGQGAGEQYF	TGTGCCAGCAGCGTAGAGGGACAGGGGGCGGGCGAGCAGTACTTC
TRBJ2-1	TRBD2	NA	TRBV6-4	CASSDLGTSGGQQFF	TGTGCCAGCAGTGACTTGGGGACTAGCGGGGGACAGCAGTTCTTC
TRBJ1-1	NA	few	TRBV5-1	CASSPSEGRAEAFF	TGCGCCAGCAGCCCCTCCGAGGGAAGGGCTGAAGCTTTCTTT